Listed below are T cell receptor beta chains from one sample, sequenced in a study of human T cells and chemical hapten exposure. One entry per CDR3 protein results from TCRdb running MiXCR on the RACE reads. The data show around 99,000 distinct CDR3 sequences, 9.2% seen once. The sample in question was whole blood, obtained in connection with sensitization to the hapten diphenylcyclopropenone (DPC). The receptors originated from a middle-aged woman with alopecia areata. Some clones in this sample may be carry-over from other donors' samples. The CDR3 runs from the conserved cysteine through the conserved F or W. A D gene is named only where the DNA matches it firmly. Clone sizes are given selectively: once, few, many, or a class where the clone is expanded.

TRBD1 | TRBJ1-1 | many | TRBV12-3/TRBV12-4 | CASSFGTGNTEAFF | TGTGCCAGCAGTTTTGGGACAGGGAACACTGAAGCTTTCTTT
NA | TRBJ1-2 | many | TRBV6-2/TRBV6-3 | CASSYSTYGYTF | TGTGCCAGCAGTTACTCGACCTATGGCTACACCTTC
TRBD2 | TRBJ2-1 | NA | TRBV4-1 | CASSLRSSGAIYNEQFF | TGCGCCAGCAGCCTACGTTCTAGCGGGGCCATATACAATGAGCAGTTCTTC
NA | TRBJ2-1 | NA | TRBV6-6 | CASSVSVTLYNEQFF | TGTGCCAGCAGCGTTAGCGTGACCCTTTACAATGAGCAGTTCTTC
TRBD1 | TRBJ2-2 | NA | TRBV29-1 | CSAGRDREAGELFF | TGCAGCGCTGGCAGGGACAGGGAAGCCGGGGAGCTGTTTTTT
TRBD1 | TRBJ2-1 | NA | TRBV6-4 | CASSDSNVGTGQFF | TGTGCCAGCAGTGACTCGAATGTCGGGACAGGGCAGTTCTTC
NA | TRBJ1-5 | NA | TRBV7-8 | CASSLLADIGNQPQHF | TGTGCCAGCAGCTTACTCGCGGATATCGGCAATCAGCCCCAGCATTTT
NA | TRBJ2-7 | NA | TRBV7-8 | CASSPLPTQYF | TGTGCCAGCAGCCCTCTCCCAACCCAGTACTTC
NA | TRBJ2-5 | many | TRBV20-1 | CSASPAGQETQYF | TGCAGTGCCAGCCCCGCGGGACAAGAGACCCAGTACTTC
NA | TRBJ1-6 | few | TRBV3-1 | CASSQFGSSPLHF | TGTGCCAGCAGCCAATTTGGGAGTTCACCCCTCCACTTT
NA | TRBJ2-3 | NA | TRBV2 | CASSEEGSTRTDTQYF | TGTGCCAGCAGTGAAGAGGGGTCGACCCGCACAGATACGCAGTATTTT
NA | TRBJ1-2 | many | TRBV6-5 | CASRLTGPGYGYTF | TGTGCCAGCAGGCTCACCGGTCCGGGCTATGGCTACACCTTC